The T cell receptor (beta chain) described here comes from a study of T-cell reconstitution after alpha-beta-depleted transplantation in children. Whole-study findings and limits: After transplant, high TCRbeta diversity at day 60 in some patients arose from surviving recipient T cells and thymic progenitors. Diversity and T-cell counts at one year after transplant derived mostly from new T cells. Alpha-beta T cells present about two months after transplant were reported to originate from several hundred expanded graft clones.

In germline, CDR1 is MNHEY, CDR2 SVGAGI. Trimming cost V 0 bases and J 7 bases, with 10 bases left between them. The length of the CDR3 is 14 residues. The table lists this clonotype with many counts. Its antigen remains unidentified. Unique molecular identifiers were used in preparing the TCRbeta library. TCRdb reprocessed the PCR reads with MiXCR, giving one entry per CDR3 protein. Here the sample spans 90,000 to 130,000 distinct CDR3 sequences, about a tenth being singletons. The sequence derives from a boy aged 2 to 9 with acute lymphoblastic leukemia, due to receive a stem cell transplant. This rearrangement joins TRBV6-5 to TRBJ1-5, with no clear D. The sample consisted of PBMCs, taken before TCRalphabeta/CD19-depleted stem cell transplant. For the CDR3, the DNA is TGTGCCAGCAGTTACTCGACGTCGGGCCAGCCCCAGCATTTT. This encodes CASSYSTSGQPQHF.